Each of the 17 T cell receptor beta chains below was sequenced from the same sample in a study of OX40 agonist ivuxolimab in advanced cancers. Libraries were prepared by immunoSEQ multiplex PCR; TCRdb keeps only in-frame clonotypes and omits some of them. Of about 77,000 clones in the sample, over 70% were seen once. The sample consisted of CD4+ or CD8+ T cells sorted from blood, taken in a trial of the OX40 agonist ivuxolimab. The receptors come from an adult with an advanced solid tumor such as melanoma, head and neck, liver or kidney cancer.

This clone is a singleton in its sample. This chain's CDR3 is CASSAGRGLSYEQYF. In nucleotides, the CDR3 is TGCGCCAGCAGCGCCGGACGAGGCCTCTCCTACGAGCAGTACTTC. The chain links TRBV5-1 to TRBJ2-7; unclear D gene. The CDR3 covers 15 residues. Germline values: CDR1 SGHRS, CDR2 YFSETQ. Deletions cut 4 bases from V and 0 bases from J, with 14 bases between.

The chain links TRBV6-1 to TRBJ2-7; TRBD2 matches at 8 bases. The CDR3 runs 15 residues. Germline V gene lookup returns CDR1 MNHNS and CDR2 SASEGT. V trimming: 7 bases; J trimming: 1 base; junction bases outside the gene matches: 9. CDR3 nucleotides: TGTGCCAGCAAGAGGGCGGCGGGGGGATCCTACGAGCAGTACTTC. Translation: CASKRAAGGSYEQYF.

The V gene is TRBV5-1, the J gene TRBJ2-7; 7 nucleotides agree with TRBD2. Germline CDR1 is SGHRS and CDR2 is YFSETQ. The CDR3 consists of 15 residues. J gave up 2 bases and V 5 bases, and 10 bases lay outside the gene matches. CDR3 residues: CASRSGGDSPYEQYF. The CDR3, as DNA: TGCGCCAGCAGGTCTGGGGGGGATTCTCCCTACGAGCAGTACTTC.

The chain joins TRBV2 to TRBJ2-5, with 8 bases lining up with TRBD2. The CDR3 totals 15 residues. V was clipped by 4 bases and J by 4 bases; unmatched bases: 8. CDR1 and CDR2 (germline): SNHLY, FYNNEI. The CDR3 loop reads CASSVRREGLETQYF. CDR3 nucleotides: TGTGCCAGCAGTGTGCGTCGGGAGGGCCTAGAGACCCAGTACTTC.

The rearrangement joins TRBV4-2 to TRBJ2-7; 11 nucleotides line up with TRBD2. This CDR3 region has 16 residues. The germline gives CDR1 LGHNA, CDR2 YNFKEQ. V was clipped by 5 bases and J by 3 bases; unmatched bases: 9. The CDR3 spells CASSNTGTSGFYEQYF. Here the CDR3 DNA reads TGTGCCAGCAGCAATACCGGGACTAGCGGATTCTACGAGCAGTACTTC.

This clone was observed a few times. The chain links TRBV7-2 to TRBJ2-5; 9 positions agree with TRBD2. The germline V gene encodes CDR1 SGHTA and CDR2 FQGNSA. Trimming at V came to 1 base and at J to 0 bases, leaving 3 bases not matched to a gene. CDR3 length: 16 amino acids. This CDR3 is CASSLGLAGNQETQYF. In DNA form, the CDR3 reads TGTGCCAGCAGCTTAGGGCTAGCGGGGAACCAAGAGACCCAGTACTTC. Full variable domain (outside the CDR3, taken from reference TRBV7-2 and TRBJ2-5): GAGVSQSPSNKVTEKGKDVELRCDPISGHTALYWYRQSLGQGLEFLIYFQGNSAPDKSGLPSDRFSAERTGGSVSTLTIQRTQQEDSAVYLCASSLGLAGNQETQYFGPGTRLLVL.

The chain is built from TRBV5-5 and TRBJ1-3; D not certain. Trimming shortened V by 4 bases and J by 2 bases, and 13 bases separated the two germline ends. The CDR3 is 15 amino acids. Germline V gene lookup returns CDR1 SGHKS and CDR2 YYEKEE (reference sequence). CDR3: CASSRDGGPGNTIYF. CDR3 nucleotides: TGTGCCAGCAGCCGCGACGGAGGTCCTGGAAACACCATATATTTT.

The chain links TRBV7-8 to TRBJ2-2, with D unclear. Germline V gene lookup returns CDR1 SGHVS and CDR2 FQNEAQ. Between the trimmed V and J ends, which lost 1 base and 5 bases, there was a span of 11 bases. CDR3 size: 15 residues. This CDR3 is CASSLVVGITGELFF. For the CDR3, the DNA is TGTGCCAGCAGCTTAGTCGTGGGTATAACCGGGGAGCTGTTTTTT.

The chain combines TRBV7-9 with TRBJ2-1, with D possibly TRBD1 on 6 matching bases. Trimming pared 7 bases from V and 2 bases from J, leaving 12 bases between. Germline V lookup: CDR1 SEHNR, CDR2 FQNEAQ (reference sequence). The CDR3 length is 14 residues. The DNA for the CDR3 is TGTGCCAGCACCACAGGGTGGGCCTACAATGAGCAGTTCTTC. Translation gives CASTTGWAYNEQFF. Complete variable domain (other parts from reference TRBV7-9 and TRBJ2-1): DTGVSQNPRHKITKRGQNVTFRCDPISEHNRLYWYRQTLGQGPEFLTYFQNEAQLEKSRLLSDRFSAERPKGSFSTLEIQRTEQGDSAMYLCASTTGWAYNEQFFGPGTRLTVL.

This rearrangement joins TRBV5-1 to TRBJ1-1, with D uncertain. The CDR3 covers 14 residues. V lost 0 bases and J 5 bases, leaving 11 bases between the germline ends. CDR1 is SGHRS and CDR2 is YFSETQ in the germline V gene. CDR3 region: CASSLVGPKTEAFF. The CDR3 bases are TGCGCCAGCAGCTTGGTAGGACCGAAGACTGAAGCTTTCTTT.

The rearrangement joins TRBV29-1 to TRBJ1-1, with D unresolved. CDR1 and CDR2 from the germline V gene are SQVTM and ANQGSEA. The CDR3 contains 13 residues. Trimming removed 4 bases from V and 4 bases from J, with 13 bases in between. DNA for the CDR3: TGCAGCGTTGTCCCGGATGGCCTCACTGAAGCTTTCTTT. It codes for CSVVPDGLTEAFF.

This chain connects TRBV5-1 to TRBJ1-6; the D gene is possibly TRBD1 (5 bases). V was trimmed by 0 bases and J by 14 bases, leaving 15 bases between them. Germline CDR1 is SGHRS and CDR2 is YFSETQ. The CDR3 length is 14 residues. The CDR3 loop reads CASSLEPRDLALHF. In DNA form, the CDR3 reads TGCGCCAGCAGCTTGGAGCCCAGGGACTTGGCCCTCCACTTT. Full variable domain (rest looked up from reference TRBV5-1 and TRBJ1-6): KAGVTQTPRYLIKTRGQQVTLSCSPISGHRSVSWYQQTPGQGLQFLFEYFSETQRNKGNFPGRFSGRQFSNSRSEMNVSTLELGDSALYLCASSLEPRDLALHFGNGTRLTVT.

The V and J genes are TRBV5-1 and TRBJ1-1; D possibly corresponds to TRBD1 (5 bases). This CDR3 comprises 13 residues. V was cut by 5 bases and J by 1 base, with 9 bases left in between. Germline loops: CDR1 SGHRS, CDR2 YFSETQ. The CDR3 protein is CASRYTGNTEAFF. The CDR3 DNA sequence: TGCGCCAGCAGGTATACAGGGAACACTGAAGCTTTCTTT.

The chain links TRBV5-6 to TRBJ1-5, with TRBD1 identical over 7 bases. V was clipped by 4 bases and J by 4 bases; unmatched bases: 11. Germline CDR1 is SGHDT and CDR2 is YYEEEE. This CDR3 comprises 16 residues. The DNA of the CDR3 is TGTGCCAGCAGCCCCGGACCGACAGGGATGAATCAGCCCCAGCATTTT. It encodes CASSPGPTGMNQPQHF. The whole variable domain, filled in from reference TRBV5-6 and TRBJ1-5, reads DAGVTQSPTHLIKTRGQQVTLRCSPKSGHDTVSWYQQALGQGPQFIFQYYEEEERQRGNFPDRFSGHQFPNYSSELNVNALLLGDSALYLCASSPGPTGMNQPQHFGDGTRLSIL.

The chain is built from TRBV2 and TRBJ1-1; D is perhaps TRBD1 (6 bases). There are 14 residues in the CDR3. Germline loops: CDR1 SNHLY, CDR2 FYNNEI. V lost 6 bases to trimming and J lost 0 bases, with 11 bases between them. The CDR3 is CASRPTGMNTEAFF. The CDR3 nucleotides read TGTGCCAGCAGGCCAACAGGGATGAACACTGAAGCTTTCTTT.

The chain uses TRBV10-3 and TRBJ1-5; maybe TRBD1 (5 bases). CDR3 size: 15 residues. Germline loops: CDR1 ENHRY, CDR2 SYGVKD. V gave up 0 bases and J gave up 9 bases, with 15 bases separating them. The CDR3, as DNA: TGTGCCATCAGTGAGTCGGCCTCCGGGGGAGGGCCCCAGCATTTT. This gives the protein CAISESASGGGPQHF.

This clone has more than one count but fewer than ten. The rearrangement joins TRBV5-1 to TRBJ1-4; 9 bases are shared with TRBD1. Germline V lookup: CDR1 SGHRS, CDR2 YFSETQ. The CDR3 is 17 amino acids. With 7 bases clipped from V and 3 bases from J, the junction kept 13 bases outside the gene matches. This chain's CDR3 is CASQQGAVRGSNEKLFF. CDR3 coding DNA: TGCGCCAGCCAACAGGGGGCGGTCAGAGGATCTAATGAAAAACTGTTTTTT.